Below, one TCR beta chain is given with its context. Antigen: not known. This table comes from immunoSEQ multiplex PCR, and its TCRdb copy is limited to in-frame clones, with some not included. This table has about 110,000 clones, roughly 95% appearing once. This sample was included in a study of cytomegalovirus exposure and HLA in healthy donors. As for the study in general: The 120 validation repertoires were produced on the same platform as the 550 to 750 repertoires of the first cohort. This was reported in a later analysis. Notes on the study in general: Confirmation in vitro established that a few CMV-associated chains were specific for CMV antigens. First-cohort TCR clusters were later found to tend to co-occur in the approximately 120 validation repertoires. TCR beta chains numbering some 150 were designated cytomegalovirus-associated.

The CDR3 loop spans 14 amino acids. Per the germline V gene, CDR1 is SGHRS and CDR2 is YFSETQ. Trimming removed 0 bases from V and 5 bases from J, with 10 bases in between. This chain uses TRBV5-1 with TRBJ2-3, with D perhaps matching TRBD2 (6 bases). Sample: PBMCs. This clonotype originated in a woman younger than 30 in good health and CMV-seronegative. The CDR3 is CASSLVAVQDTQYF. Here the CDR3 DNA reads TGCGCCAGCAGCTTGGTAGCGGTCCAAGATACGCAGTATTTT.